Only one count was recorded for the clone carrying this T cell receptor (beta chain). The entry originates in a study of blood T cell repertoires in COVID-19. CDR1 and CDR2 from the germline V gene are SGDLS and YYNGEE. The CDR3 is 13 residues long. Trimming pared 3 bases from V and 8 bases from J, leaving 9 bases between. Clones were sequenced by immunoSEQ multiplex PCR, and TCRdb holds only the in-frame ones, with some missing. The data hold a few hundred thousand clones, with about 85% observed a single time. Specimen: peripheral blood. The clonotype comes from a woman between 18 and 29 years old who had recovered from COVID-19. The J gene is TRBJ1-6, the V gene TRBV9; D is possibly TRBD1 (6 bases). The CDR3 DNA is TGTGCCAGCAGCGGGTACAGGGATTCACCCCTCCACTTT. It codes for CASSGYRDSPLHF. Full variable domain (missing parts from reference TRBV9 and TRBJ1-6): DSGVTQTPKHLITATGQRVTLRCSPRSGDLSVYWYQQSLDQGLQFLIQYYNGEERAKGNILERFSAQQFPDLHSELNLSSLELGDSALYFCASSGYRDSPLHFGNGTRLTVT.